This T cell receptor beta chain was obtained from a study of CD8 T cells in ankylosing spondylitis. Study-wide results and limits: Matched synovial fluid from ankylosing spondylitis patients was reported to be enriched for disease-linked clones. A motif of 7 or 8 highly homologous TCR beta variants was seen as apparently characteristic of ankylosing spondylitis blood. As for the disease-linked clones, they showed a CD8+ phenotype and occurred at relatively low frequencies in peripheral blood. Some of these motif variants have turned up before, in reports on reactive arthritis synovial fluid and blood.

Scientists made TCR beta libraries using quantitative 5'-RACE with molecular barcodes. One entry per CDR3 protein results from TCRdb running MiXCR on the 5' RACE reads. The sample consists of around 890,000 distinct CDR3 sequences, roughly 12% of them appearing once. Notes on this clonotype: Its specificity is not known.

Trimming took 4 bases from V and 2 from J, leaving 11 bases between them. The CDR3 spans 14 residues. Germline CDR1 LGHNA, CDR2 YNFKEQ. V usage is TRBV4-2 and J usage is TRBJ2-5, with unresolved D. The sequenced material came from blood, either unsorted or a sorted T cell fraction (not recorded which). The TCR sequence derives from a male donor with ankylosing spondylitis. CDR3 in amino acids: CASSPDMRQETQYF. For the CDR3, the DNA is TGTGCCAGCAGCCCAGACATGCGGCAAGAGACCCAGTACTTC.